The 9 T cell receptor beta chains in this list originate from one sample, sequenced in a study of cytomegalovirus exposure and HLA in healthy donors. Primers included in the PCR were 60 Vbeta and 13 Jbeta primers. Some clones are missing from TCRdb's copy, which holds only in-frame ones; the method was immunoSEQ multiplex PCR. The data hold 90,000 to 150,000 clones, with roughly three quarters observed a single time. The sequenced sample was PBMCs. The source is a man aged 50 to 59 in good health and CMV-seropositive.

The sample holds one count of this clone. V and J are TRBV9 and TRBJ1-2; D is possibly TRBD1 (5 bases). Germline CDR1 reads SGDLS; CDR2 reads YYNGEE. There are 16 residues in the CDR3. V lost 0 bases, J lost 5 bases, and 17 bases lay in between. The CDR3 nucleotides read TGTGCCAGCAGCGTAGCCCCATCGAAGGGACTATATGGCTACACCTTC. It codes for CASSVAPSKGLYGYTF.

This clone showed up just a few times. The chain uses TRBV6-5 and TRBJ1-5; D is undetermined. Trimming removed 8 bases from V and 0 bases from J, with 11 bases in between. From germline, CDR1 is MNHEY and CDR2 SVGAGI. This CDR3 region has 14 residues. The CDR3, as DNA: TGTGCCAGCTTAACAGATTATAGCAATCAGCCCCAGCATTTT. This sequence encodes CASLTDYSNQPQHF.

This clone came up once. Mismatch with germline at one junction end may stem from a read error. The chain couples TRBV7-9 to TRBJ2-7; 9 bases are shared with TRBD1. This CDR3 is built from 14 residues. In germline, CDR1 is SEHNR, CDR2 FQNEAQ (reference sequence). CDR3 nucleotide sequence: TGTGCCAGCAGCCGGGACAGGGATGGCTTGGCTCACAACTTC. This sequence encodes CASSRDRDGLAHNF. Filled out from reference TRBV7-9 and TRBJ2-7, the complete variable domain reads DTGVSQNPRHKITKRGQNVTFRCDPISEHNRLYWYRQTLGQGPEFLTYFQNEAQLEKSRLLSDRFSAERPKGSFSTLEIQRTEQGDSAMYLCASSRDRDGLAHNFGPGTRLTVT.

This clone was counted a few times. The same CDR3 arises from other DNA sequences in this sample as well. The genes are TRBV19 and TRBJ2-5; 8 bases match TRBD2. The junction had 13 bases not matched to a gene; V was cut back by 11 bases and J by 2 bases. CDR1 and CDR2 (germline): LNHDA, SQIVND (reference sequence). The CDR3 has 15 amino acids. The CDR3 here is CAAAPGAGVQETQYF. In DNA form, the CDR3 reads TGTGCCGCGGCCCCAGGAGCGGGGGTGCAAGAGACCCAGTACTTC.

CDR3 DNA sequence: TGTGCCAGCAGCTTCGGGACTTTCACAGATACGCAGTATTTT. Encoded protein: CASSFGTFTDTQYF. This rearrangement joins TRBV5-6 to TRBJ2-3; maybe TRBD2 (6 bases). Trimming shortened V by 2 bases and J by 2 bases, and 9 bases separated the two germline ends. Germline-derived CDR1 and CDR2 are SGHDT and YYEEEE. The CDR3 spans 14 residues.

A few counts support this clone. The gene calls are TRBV4-1 and TRBJ1-2, with a weak D call TRBD1 (5 bases). Trimming removed 1 base at V and 2 bases at J, with 11 bases between. CDR3 size: 15 residues. Per the germline V gene, CDR1 is MGHRA and CDR2 is YSYEKL. The CDR3 DNA reads as TGCGCCAGCAGCCAAGCTTTCCAGGGAAACTATGGCTACACCTTC. Protein product: CASSQAFQGNYGYTF.

The rearrangement links TRBV6-5 to TRBJ1-1, with D uncertain. There are 14 residues in the CDR3. Germline CDR1 MNHEY, CDR2 SVGAGI. The germline V and J ends were trimmed by 4 bases and 3 bases, with 12 bases remaining between them. CDR3 sequence reads: CASSSSEGYTEAFF. CDR3 sequence (DNA): TGTGCCAGCAGTTCTTCCGAGGGTTACACTGAAGCTTTCTTT.

The rearrangement links TRBV11-3 to TRBJ2-7; 9 bases match TRBD1. V lost 1 base and J lost 3; bases outside the gene matches: 4. The CDR3 spans 15 residues. Germline assignment: CDR1 SGHNT and CDR2 YENEEA. CDR3 sequence (DNA): TGTGCCAGCAGCTTAGGCGGGACAGGGTACTACGAGCAGTACTTC. Amino acids: CASSLGGTGYYEQYF. Filled out from reference TRBV11-3 and TRBJ2-7, the complete variable domain reads EAGVVQSPRYKIIEKKQPVAFWCNPISGHNTLYWYLQNLGQGPELLIRYENEEAVDDSQLPKDRFSAERLKGVDSTLKIQPAELGDSAVYLCASSLGGTGYYEQYFGPGTRLTVT.

V is TRBV10-3 and J is TRBJ2-7; 11 bases align to TRBD1. Per germline, CDR1 ENHRY and CDR2 SYGVKD. The V gene end was trimmed by 2 bases and the J gene end by 4 bases; junction bases not matched to a gene: 4. The CDR3 has 15 amino acids. The CDR3 region has the DNA TGTGCCATCAGTGAGCGGGACAGGGGGTCGTACGAGCAGTACTTC. It codes for CAISERDRGSYEQYF.